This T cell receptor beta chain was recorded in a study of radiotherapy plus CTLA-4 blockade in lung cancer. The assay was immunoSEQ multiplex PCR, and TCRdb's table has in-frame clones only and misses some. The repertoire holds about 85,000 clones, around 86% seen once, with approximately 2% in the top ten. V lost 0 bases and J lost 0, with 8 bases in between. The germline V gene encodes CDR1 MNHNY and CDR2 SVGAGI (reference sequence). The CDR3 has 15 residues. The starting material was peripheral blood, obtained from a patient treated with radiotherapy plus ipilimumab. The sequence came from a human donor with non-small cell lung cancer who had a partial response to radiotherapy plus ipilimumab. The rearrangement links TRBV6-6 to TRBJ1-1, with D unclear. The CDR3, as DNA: TGTGCCAGCAGTTACTCGGTGGAGGTGAACACTGAAGCTTTCTTT. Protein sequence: CASSYSVEVNTEAFF.